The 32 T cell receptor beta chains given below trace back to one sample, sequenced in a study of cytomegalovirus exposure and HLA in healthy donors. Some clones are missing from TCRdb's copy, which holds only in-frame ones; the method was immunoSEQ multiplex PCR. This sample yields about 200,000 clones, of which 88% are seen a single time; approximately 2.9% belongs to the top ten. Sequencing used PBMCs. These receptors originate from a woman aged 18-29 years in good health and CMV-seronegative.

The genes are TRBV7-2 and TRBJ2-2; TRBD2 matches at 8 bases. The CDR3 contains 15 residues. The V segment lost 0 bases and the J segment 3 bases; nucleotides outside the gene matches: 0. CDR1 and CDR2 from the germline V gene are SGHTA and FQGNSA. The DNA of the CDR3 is TGTGCCAGCAGCTTAGCGGGACTAGACACCGGGGAGCTGTTTTTT. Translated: CASSLAGLDTGELFF.

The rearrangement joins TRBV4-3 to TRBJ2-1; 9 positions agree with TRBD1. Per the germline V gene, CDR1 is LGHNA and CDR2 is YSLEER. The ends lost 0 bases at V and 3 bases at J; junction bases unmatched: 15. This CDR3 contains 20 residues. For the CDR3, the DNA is TGCGCCAGCAGCCAAGATACCCCGGACAGGGGCCCCTTTGTCTACAATGAGCAGTTCTTC. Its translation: CASSQDTPDRGPFVYNEQFF.

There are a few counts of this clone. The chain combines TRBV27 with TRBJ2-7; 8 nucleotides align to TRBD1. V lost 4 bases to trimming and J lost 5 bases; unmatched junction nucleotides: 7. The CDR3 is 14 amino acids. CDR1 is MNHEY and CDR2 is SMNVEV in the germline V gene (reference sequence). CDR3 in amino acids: CASSWSQGAHEQYF. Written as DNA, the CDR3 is TGTGCCAGCAGTTGGAGTCAGGGGGCCCACGAGCAGTACTTC.

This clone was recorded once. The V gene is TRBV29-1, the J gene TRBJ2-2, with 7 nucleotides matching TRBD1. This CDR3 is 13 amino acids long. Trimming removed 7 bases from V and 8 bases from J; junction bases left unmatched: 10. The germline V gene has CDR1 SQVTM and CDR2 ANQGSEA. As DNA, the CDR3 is TGCAGCGCCTTAAAGGGGGCAACTGGGGAGCTGTTTTTT. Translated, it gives CSALKGATGELFF.

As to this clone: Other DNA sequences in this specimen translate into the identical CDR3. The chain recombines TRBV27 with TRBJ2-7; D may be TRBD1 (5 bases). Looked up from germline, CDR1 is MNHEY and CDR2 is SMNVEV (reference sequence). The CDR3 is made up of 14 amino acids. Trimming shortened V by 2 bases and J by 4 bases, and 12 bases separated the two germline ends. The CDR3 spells CASSLQGMGYEQYF. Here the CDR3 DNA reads TGTGCCAGCAGTTTACAGGGAATGGGGTACGAGCAGTACTTC.

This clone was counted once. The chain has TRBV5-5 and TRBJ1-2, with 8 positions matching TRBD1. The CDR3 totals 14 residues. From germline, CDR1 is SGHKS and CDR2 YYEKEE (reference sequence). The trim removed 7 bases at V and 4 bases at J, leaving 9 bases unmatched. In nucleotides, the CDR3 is TGTGCCAGCGGACCGACGACAGGGGCCTATGGCTACACCTTC. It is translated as CASGPTTGAYGYTF.

The CDR3: CASTRNLAGGPGTQYF. In nucleotides, the CDR3 is TGTGCCAGCACTAGGAACCTAGCGGGAGGGCCTGGGACCCAGTACTTC. The V gene is TRBV28, the J gene TRBJ2-5, with 12 positions matching TRBD2. Trimming took 7 bases from V and 7 from J; bases not matched to a gene: 13. This CDR3 region has 16 residues. Germline CDR1 and CDR2: MDHEN and SYDVKM.

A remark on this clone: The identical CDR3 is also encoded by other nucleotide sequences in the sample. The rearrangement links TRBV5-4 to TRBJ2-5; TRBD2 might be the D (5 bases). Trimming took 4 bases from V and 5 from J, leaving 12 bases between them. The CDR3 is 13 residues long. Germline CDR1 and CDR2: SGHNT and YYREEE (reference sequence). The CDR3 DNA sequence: TGTGCCAGCAGCCCACCGGGGAAGGAGACCCAGTACTTC. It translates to CASSPPGKETQYF.

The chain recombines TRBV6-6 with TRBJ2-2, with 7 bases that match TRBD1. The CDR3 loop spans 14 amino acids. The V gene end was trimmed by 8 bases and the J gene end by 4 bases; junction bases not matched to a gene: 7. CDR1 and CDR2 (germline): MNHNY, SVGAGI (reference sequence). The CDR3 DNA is TGTGCCAGCCAACCGACAGGGCGCACCGGGGAGCTGTTTTTT. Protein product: CASQPTGRTGELFF.

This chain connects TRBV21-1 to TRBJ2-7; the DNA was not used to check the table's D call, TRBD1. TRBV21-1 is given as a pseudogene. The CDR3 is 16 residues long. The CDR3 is CASSKRRTGGLNEQYF. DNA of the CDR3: TGTGCCAGCAGCAAAAGACGGACAGGGGGACTCAACGAGCAGTACTTC.

The CDR3, as DNA: TGCGCCAGCAGCCAAGTCCCCGGCACTGAAGCTTTCTTT. This translates into CASSQVPGTEAFF. The chain employs TRBV4-1 and TRBJ1-1; D is unclear. The ends were cut back, 1 base at V and 4 bases at J, with 7 bases in the middle. CDR1 MGHRA and CDR2 YSYEKL come from the germline V gene. The CDR3 length is 13 residues.

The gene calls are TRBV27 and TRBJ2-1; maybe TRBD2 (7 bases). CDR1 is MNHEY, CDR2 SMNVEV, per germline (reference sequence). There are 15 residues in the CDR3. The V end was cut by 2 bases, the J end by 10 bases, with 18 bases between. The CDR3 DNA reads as TGTGCCAGCAGTTTAGTAGCGCTAGCGGACAGCGAGCAGTTCTTC. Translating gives CASSLVALADSEQFF.

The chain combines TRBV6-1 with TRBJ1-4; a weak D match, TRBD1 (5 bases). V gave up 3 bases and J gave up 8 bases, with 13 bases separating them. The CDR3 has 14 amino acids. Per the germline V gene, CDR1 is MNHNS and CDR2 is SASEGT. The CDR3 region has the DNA TGTGCCAGCAGTGACGGGCCGGGGGGAGAAAAACTGTTTTTT. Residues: CASSDGPGGEKLFF.

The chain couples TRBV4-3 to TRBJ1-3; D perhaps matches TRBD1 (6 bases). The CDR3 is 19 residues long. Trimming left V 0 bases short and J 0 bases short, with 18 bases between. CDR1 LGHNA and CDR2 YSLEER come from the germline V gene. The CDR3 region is CASSQESSGHSFSGNTIYF. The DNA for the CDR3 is TGCGCCAGCAGCCAAGAAAGTTCGGGACATTCGTTCTCTGGAAACACCATATATTTT.

CDR3 nucleotides: TGTGCCAGCAGTTATTTCGGGTTCGCGGGAGGGCCTCAGGAGACCCAGTACTTC. It encodes CASSYFGFAGGPQETQYF. The rearrangement joins TRBV27 to TRBJ2-5, with 9 bases fitting TRBD2. Germline trimming cut 4 bases from V and 5 bases from J; bases unmatched to any gene: 17. The CDR3 has 18 amino acids. The V gene's germline CDR1 is MNHEY and CDR2 SMNVEV (reference sequence).

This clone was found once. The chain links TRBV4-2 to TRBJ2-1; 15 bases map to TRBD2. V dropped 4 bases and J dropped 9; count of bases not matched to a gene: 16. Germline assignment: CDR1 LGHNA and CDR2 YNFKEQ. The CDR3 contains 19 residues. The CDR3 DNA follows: TGTGCCAGCAGCCGTTCCGGGACTAGCGGGAGGTCCCGTTCGGGTGAGCAGTTCTTC. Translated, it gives CASSRSGTSGRSRSGEQFF.

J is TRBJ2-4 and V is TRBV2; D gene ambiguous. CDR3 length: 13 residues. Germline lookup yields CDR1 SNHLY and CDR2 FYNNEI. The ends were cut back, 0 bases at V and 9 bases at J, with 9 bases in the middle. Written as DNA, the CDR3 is TGTGCCAGCAGTGAAGCAACACCCTCCATTCAGTACTTC. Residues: CASSEATPSIQYF.

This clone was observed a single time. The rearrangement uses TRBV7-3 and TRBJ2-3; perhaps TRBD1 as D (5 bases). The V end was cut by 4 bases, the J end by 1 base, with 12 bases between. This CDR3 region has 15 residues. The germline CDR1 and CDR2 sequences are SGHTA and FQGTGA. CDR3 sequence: CASSYQGDGTDTQYF. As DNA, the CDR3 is TGTGCCAGCAGCTATCAGGGTGACGGCACAGATACGCAGTATTTT.

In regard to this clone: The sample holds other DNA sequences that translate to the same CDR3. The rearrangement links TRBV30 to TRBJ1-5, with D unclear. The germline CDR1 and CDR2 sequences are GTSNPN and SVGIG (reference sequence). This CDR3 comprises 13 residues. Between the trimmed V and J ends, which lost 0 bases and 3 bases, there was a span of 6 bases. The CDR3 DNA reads TGTGCCTGGAGTGTACAGTCCAATCAGCCCCAGCATTTT. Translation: CAWSVQSNQPQHF.

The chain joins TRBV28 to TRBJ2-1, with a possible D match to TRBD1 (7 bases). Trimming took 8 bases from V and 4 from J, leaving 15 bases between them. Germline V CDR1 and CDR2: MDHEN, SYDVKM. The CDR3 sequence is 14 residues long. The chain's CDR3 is CASVEGAIYNEQFF. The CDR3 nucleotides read TGTGCCAGCGTGGAGGGGGCAATTTACAATGAGCAGTTCTTC. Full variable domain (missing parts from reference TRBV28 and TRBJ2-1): DVKVTQSSRYLVKRTGEKVFLECVQDMDHENMFWYRQDPGLGLRLIYFSYDVKMKEKGDIPEGYSVSREKKERFSLILESASTNQTSMYLCASVEGAIYNEQFFGPGTRLTVL.

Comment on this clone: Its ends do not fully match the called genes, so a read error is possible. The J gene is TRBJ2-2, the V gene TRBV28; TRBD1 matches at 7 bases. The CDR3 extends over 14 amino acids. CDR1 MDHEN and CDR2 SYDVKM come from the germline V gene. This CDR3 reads CASQTGEQTGELLF. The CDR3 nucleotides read TGTGCCAGCCAAACAGGGGAACAAACCGGGGAGCTGTTATTT.

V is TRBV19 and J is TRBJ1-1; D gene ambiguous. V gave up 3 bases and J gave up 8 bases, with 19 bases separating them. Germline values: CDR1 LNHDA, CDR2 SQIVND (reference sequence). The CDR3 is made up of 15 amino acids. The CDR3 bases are TGTGCCAGTAGTATCGGGGTCGGGTGGGGATCGGAAGCTTTCTTT. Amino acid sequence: CASSIGVGWGSEAFF.

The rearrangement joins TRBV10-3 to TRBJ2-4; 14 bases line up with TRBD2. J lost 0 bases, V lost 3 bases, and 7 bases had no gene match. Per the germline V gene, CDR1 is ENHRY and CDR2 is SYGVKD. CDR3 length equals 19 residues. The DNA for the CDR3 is TGTGCCATCAGTGAAGGACTAGCGGGAGGCCCATTAGCCAAAAACATTCAGTACTTC. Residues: CAISEGLAGGPLAKNIQYF.

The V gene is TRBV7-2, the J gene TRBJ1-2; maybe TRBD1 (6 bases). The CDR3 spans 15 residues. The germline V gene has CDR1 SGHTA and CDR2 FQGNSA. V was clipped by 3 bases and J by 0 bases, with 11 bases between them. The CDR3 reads CASSFQTGTNYGYTF. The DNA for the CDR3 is TGTGCCAGCAGCTTCCAGACAGGTACTAACTATGGCTACACCTTC.

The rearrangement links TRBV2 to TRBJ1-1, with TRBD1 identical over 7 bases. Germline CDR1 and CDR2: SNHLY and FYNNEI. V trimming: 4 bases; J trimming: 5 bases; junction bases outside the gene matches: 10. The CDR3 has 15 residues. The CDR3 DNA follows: TGTGCCAGCAGTGTTCAGAGACAGGGATGGACTGAAGCTTTCTTT. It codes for CASSVQRQGWTEAFF.

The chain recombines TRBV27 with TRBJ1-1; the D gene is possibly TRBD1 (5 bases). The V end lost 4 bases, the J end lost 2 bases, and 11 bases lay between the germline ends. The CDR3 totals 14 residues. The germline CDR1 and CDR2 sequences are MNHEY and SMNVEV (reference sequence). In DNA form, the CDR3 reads TGTGCCAGCAGTTCGACAGCACCCAACACTGAAGCTTTCTTT. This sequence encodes CASSSTAPNTEAFF.

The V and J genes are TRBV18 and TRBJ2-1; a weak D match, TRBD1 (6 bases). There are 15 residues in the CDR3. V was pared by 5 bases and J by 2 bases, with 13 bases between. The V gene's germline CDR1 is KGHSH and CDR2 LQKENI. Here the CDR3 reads CASSVAQGPYNEQFF. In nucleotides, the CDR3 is TGTGCCAGCTCAGTGGCACAGGGCCCCTACAATGAGCAGTTCTTC.

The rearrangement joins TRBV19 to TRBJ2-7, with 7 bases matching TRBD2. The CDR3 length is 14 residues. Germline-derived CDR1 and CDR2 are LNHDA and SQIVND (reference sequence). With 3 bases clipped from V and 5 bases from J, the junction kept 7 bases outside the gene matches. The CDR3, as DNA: TGTGCCAGTAGTATTGCGGCGGGGGTGGACGAGCAGTACTTC. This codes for CASSIAAGVDEQYF.

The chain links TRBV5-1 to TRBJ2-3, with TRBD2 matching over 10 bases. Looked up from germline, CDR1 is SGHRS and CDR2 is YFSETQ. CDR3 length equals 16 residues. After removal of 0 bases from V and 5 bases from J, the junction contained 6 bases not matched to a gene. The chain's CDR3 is CASSLASGRARDTQYF. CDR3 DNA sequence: TGCGCCAGCAGCTTGGCCAGCGGGAGGGCAAGAGATACGCAGTATTTT.

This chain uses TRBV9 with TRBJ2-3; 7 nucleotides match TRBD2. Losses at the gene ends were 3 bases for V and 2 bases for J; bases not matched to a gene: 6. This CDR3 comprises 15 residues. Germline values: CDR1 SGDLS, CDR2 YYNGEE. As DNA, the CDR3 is TGTGCCAGCAGCGCGCGGCGGGGGACCACAGATACGCAGTATTTT. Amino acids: CASSARRGTTDTQYF.

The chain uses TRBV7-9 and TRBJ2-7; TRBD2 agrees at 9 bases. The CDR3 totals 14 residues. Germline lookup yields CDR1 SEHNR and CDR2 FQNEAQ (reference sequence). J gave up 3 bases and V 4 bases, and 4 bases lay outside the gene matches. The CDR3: CASSSRAGGYEQYF. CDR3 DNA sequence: TGTGCCAGCAGCTCTAGAGCGGGAGGCTACGAGCAGTACTTC.

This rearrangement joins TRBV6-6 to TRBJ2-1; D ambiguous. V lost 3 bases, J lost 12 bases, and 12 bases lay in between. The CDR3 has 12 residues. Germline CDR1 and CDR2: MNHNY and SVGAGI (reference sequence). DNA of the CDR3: TGTGCCAGCAGTTATCGGCAGGCTATGCAGTTCTTC. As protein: CASSYRQAMQFF.